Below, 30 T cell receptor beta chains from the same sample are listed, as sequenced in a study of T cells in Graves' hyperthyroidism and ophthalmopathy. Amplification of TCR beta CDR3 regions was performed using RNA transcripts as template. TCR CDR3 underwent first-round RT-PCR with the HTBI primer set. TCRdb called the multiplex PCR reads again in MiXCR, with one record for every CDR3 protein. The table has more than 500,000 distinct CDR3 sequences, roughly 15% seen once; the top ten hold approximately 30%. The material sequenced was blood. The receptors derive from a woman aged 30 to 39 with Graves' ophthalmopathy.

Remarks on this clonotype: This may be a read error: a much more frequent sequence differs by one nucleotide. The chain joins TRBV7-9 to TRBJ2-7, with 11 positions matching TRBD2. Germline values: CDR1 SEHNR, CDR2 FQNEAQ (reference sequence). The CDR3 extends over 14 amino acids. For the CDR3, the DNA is TGTGCCAGCAGCGAACTAGCGGGAGATCACGAGGAGTACTTC. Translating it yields CASSELAGDHEEYF.

CDR3 in DNA: TGTGCCAGCAGTGACAGCCCCGACAGGGGAAATGGCTACACCTTC. Its protein is CASSDSPDRGNGYTF. The chain links TRBV6-4 to TRBJ1-2; 8 nucleotides align to TRBD1. The CDR3 contains 15 residues. Germline values: CDR1 MRHNA, CDR2 SNTAGT. Losses at the gene ends were 2 bases for V and 6 bases for J; bases not matched to a gene: 8.

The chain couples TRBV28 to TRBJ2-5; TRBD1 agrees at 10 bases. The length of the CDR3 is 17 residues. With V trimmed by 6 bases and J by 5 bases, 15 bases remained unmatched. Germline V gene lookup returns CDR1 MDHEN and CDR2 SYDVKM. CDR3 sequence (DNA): TGTGCCAGCAGCTCAGAACCCGGGACAGGGGATGGGGAGACCCAGTACTTC. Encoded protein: CASSSEPGTGDGETQYF.

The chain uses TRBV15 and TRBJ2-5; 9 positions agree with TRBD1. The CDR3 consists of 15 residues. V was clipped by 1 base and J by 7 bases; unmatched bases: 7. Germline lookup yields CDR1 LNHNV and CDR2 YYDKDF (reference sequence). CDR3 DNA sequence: TGTGCCACCAGCAGAGTAGACAGGGGGGGGGGGACCCAGTACTTC. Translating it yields CATSRVDRGGGTQYF.

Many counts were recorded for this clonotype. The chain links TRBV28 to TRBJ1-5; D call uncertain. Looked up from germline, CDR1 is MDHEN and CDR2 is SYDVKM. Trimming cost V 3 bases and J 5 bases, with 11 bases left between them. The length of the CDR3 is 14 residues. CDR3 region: CASSFLGSDQPQHF. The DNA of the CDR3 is TGTGCCAGCAGTTTTTTGGGGTCTGATCAGCCCCAGCATTTT.

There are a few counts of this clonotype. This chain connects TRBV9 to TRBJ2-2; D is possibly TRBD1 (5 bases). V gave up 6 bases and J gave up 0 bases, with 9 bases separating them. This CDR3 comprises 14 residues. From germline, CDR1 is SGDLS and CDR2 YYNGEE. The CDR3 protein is CASMLTANTGELFF. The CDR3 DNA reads TGTGCCAGCATGCTGACAGCGAACACCGGGGAGCTGTTTTTT.

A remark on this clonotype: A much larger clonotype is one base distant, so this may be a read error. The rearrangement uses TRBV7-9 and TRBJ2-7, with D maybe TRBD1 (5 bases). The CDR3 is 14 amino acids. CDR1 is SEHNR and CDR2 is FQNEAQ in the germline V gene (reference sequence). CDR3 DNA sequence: TGTGCCAGCGGCTTAGTTATCCAGGGCTACGAGCAGTACTTC. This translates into CASGLVIQGYEQYF.

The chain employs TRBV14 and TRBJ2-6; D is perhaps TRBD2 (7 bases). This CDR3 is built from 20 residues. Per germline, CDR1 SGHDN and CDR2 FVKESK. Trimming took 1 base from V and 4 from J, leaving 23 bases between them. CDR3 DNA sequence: TGTGCCAGCAGCCAAGCGAGGGGGGGACTCCTGAGGTTCGGGGCCAACGTCCTGACTTTC. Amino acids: CASSQARGGLLRFGANVLTF.

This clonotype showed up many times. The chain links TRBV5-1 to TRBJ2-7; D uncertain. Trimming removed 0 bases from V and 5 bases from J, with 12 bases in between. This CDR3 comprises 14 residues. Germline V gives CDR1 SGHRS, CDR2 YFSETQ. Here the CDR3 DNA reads TGCGCCAGCAGCTTGGCGAGCCCCTTTGACGAGCAGTACTTC. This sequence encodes CASSLASPFDEQYF.

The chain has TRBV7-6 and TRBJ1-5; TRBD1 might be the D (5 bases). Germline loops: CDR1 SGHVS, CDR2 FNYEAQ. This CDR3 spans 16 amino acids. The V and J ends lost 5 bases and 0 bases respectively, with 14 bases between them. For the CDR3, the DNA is TGTGCCAGCAGCGCATTAACAGGTTATAGCAATCAGCCCCAGCATTTT. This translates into CASSALTGYSNQPQHF.

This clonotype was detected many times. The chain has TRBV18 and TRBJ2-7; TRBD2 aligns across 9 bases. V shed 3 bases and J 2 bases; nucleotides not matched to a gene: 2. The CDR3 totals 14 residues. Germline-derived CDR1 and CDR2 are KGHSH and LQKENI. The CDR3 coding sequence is TGTGCCAGCTCACCGGCTAGCGGGACCTACGAGCAGTACTTC. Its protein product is CASSPASGTYEQYF.

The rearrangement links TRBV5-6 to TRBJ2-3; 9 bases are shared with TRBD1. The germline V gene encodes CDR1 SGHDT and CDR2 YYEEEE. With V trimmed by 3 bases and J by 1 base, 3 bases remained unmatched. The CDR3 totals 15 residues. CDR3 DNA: TGTGCCAGCAGCTGGCGGGACAGGGGCACAGATACGCAGTATTTT. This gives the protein CASSWRDRGTDTQYF.

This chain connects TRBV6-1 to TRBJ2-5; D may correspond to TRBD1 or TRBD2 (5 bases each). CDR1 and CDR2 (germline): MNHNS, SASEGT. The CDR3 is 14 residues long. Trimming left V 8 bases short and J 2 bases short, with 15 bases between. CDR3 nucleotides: TGTGCCAGCCAGAGGGGCTTTTATCAAGAGACCCAGTACTTC. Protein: CASQRGFYQETQYF.

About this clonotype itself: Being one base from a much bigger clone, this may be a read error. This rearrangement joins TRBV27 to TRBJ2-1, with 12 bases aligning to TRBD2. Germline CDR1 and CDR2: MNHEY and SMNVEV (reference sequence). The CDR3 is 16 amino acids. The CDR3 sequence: CASSFYLAGGGNEEFF. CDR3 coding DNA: TGTGCCAGCAGTTTCTACCTAGCGGGAGGGGGTAATGAGGAGTTCTTC.

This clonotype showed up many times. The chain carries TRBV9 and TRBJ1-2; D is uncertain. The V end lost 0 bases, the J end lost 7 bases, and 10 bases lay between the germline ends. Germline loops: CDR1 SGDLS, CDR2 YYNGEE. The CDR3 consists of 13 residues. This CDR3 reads CASSVDPVGGYTF. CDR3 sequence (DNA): TGTGCCAGCAGCGTAGATCCCGTGGGTGGCTACACCTTC.

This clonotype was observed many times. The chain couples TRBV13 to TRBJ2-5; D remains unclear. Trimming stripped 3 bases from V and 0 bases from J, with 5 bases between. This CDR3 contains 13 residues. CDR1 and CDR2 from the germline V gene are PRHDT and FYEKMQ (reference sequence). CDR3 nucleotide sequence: TGTGCCAGCAGCTTCATGTACCAAGAGACCCAGTACTTC. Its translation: CASSFMYQETQYF.

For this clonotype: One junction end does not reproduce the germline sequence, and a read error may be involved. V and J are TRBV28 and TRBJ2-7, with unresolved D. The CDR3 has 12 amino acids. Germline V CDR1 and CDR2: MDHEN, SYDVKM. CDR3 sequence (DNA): TGTACCAGCAGTTTGAGTGGCTACGAGCAGTACTTC. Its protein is CTSSLSGYEQYF.

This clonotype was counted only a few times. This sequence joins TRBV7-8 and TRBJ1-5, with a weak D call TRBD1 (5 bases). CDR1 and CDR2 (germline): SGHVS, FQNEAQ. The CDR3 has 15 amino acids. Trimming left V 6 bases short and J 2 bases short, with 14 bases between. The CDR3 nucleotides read TGTGCCAGCAGACAAGCGGGGGGAGGCAATCAGCCCCAGCATTTT. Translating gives CASRQAGGGNQPQHF.

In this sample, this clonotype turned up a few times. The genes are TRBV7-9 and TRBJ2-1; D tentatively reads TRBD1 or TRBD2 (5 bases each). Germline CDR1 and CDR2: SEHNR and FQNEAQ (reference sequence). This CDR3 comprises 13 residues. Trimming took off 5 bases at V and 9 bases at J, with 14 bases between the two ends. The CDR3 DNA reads TGTGCCAGCAGCCTCACGGGGCTGAGTGAGCAGTTCTTC. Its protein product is CASSLTGLSEQFF.

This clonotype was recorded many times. CDR3 in DNA: TGTGCCAGCAGATATATCGGACTAGCGGGAGAGACCCAGTACTTC. Amino acid sequence: CASRYIGLAGETQYF. The chain carries TRBV2 and TRBJ2-5; TRBD2 aligns across 11 bases. The CDR3 is made up of 15 amino acids. Germline V gene data show CDR1 as SNHLY and CDR2 as FYNNEI. Trimming took 6 bases from V and 4 from J; bases not matched to a gene: 7.

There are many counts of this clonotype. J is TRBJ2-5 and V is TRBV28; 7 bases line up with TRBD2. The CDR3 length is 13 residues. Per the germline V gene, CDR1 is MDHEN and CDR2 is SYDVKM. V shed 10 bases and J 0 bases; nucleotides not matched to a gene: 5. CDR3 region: CATTSGDQETQYF. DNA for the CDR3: TGTGCCACTACCAGCGGGGACCAAGAGACCCAGTACTTC. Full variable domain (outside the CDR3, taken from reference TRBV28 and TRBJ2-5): DVKVTQSSRYLVKRTGEKVFLECVQDMDHENMFWYRQDPGLGLRLIYFSYDVKMKEKGDIPEGYSVSREKKERFSLILESASTNQTSMYLCATTSGDQETQYFGPGTRLLVL.

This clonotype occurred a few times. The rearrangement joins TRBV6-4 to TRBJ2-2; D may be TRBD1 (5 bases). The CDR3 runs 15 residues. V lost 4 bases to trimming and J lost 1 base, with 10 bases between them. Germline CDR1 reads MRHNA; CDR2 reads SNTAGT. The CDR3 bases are TGTGCCAGCAGTGTAGATCAGGGGAACACCGGGGAGCTGTTTTTT. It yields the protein CASSVDQGNTGELFF.

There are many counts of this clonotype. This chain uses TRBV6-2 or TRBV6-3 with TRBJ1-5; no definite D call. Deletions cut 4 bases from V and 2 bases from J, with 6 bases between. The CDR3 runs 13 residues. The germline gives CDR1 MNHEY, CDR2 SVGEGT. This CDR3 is CASSFVGNQPQHF. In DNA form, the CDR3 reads TGTGCCAGCAGTTTCGTTGGCAATCAGCCCCAGCATTTT.

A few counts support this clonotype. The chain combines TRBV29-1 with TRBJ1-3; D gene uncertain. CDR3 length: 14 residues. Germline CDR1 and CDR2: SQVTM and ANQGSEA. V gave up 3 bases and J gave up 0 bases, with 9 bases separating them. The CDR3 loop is CSVDGAGSGNTIYF. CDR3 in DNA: TGCAGCGTTGACGGCGCCGGCTCTGGAAACACCATATATTTT. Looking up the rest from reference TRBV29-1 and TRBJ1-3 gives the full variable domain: SAVISQKPSRDICQRGTSLTIQCQVDSQVTMMFWYRQQPGQSLTLIATANQGSEATYESGFVIDKFPISRPNLTFSTLTVSNMSPEDSSIYLCSVDGAGSGNTIYFGEGSWLTVV.

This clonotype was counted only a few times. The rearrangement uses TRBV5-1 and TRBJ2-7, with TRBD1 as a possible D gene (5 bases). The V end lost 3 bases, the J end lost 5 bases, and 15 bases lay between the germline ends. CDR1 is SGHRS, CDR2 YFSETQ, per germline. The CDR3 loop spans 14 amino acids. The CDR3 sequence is CASSSSEGVHEQYF. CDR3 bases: TGCGCCAGCAGCTCGTCCGAAGGGGTTCACGAGCAGTACTTC.

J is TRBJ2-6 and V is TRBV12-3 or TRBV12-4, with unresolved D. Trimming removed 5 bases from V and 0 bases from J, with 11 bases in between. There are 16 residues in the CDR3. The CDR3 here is CASSIPDASGANVLTF. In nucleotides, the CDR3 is TGTGCCAGCAGTATTCCGGACGCCTCTGGGGCCAACGTCCTGACTTTC.

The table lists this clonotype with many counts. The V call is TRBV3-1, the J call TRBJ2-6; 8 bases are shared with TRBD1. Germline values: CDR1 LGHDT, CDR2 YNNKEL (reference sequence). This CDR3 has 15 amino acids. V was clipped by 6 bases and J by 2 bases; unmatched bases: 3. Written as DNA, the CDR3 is TGTGCCAGCAGAGAACAGGGGGCTGGGGCCAACGTCCTGACTTTC. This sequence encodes CASREQGAGANVLTF.

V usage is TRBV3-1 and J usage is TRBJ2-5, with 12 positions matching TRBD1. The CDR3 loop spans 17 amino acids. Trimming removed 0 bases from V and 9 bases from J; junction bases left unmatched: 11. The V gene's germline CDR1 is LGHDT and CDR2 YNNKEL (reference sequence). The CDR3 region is CASSQDWDRGPKGAQYF. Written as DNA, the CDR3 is TGTGCCAGCAGCCAAGATTGGGACAGGGGGCCCAAGGGGGCCCAGTACTTC.

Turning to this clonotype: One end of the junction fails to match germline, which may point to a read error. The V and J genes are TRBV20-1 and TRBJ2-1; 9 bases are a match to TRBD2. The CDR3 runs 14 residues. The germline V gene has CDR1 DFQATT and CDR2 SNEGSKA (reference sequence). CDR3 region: CGATLAGSHNEQFF. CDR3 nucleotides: TGCGGTGCCACTCTAGCGGGATCTCACAATGAGCAGTTCTTC.

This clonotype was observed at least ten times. The CDR3 protein is CASSIIRQGFGYGYTF. CDR3 bases: TGTGCCAGTAGTATAATCCGACAGGGGTTCGGCTATGGCTACACCTTC. The chain is built from TRBV19 and TRBJ1-2; the match to TRBD1 covers 8 bases. The V and J ends lost 2 bases and 4 bases, in that order; junction bases with no gene match: 9. The germline CDR1 and CDR2 sequences are LNHDA and SQIVND (reference sequence). This CDR3 region has 16 residues.